The next 13 T cell receptor beta chains were all read from a single sample in a study of CD8 T cells in ankylosing spondylitis. Findings and caveats of the study: A motif in TCR beta, a set of 8 or 9 highly homologous variants, appeared characteristic of ankylosing spondylitis blood.

Their cognate antigens are unknown. TCRdb used MiXCR to reprocess the 5' RACE reads, holding one entry per CDR3 protein. This table holds over 600,000 distinct CDR3 sequences, about 20% found once. Sequencing used blood, either unsorted or a sorted T cell fraction (not recorded which). Receptor source: a male donor with ankylosing spondylitis.

The V and J genes are TRBV7-9 and TRBJ2-7, with D tentatively TRBD1 (6 bases). Germline V lookup: CDR1 SEHNR, CDR2 FQNEAQ (reference sequence). The CDR3 runs 11 residues. The V end was cut by 5 bases, the J end by 6 bases, with 8 bases between. The CDR3 sequence is CASSQGIEQYF. CDR3 DNA sequence: TGTGCCAGCAGCCAGGGGATCGAGCAGTACTTC.

This clonotype occurred a few times. This chain joins TRBV12-5 and TRBJ2-2; 7 bases line up with TRBD1. CDR1 LGHNT and CDR2 FRNRAP come from the germline V gene. After removal of 10 bases from V and 1 base from J, the junction contained 3 bases not matched to a gene. The CDR3 covers 13 residues. The CDR3 DNA is TGTGCTACACGGACAGGGAACACCGGGGAGCTGTTTTTT. Translation: CATRTGNTGELFF.

This clonotype has at least ten counts. This chain uses TRBV7-2 with TRBJ2-7; D perhaps matches TRBD2 (5 bases). CDR3 size: 15 residues. Per germline, CDR1 SGHTA and CDR2 FQGNSA. V was trimmed by 7 bases and J by 7 bases, leaving 23 bases between them. CDR3 nucleotide sequence: TGTGCCAGCACCCTAGGAGGAGAGCGATCGTGGGAGCAGTACTTC. It translates to CASTLGGERSWEQYF.

In its sample, this clonotype was seen a few times. The chain carries TRBV3-1 and TRBJ2-7; D unresolved. The ends were cut back, 1 base at V and 7 bases at J, with 8 bases in the middle. This CDR3 has 12 amino acids. Germline V gene data show CDR1 as LGHDT and CDR2 as YNNKEL (reference sequence). CDR3 sequence: CASSQGPGEQYF. As DNA, the CDR3 is TGTGCCAGCAGCCAAGGTCCAGGTGAGCAGTACTTC.

The chain carries TRBV27 and TRBJ2-7; 11 nucleotides align to TRBD2. Germline V gives CDR1 MNHEY, CDR2 SMNVEV (reference sequence). J was trimmed by 0 bases and V by 7 bases; bases with no gene match: 8. The CDR3 sequence is 16 residues long. CDR3 nucleotide sequence: TGTGCCAGCAAGGTTACTAGCGGGGGTTACTCCTACGAGCAGTACTTC. Translation gives CASKVTSGGYSYEQYF.

The chain uses TRBV7-2 and TRBJ2-3; D possibly corresponds to TRBD2 (5 bases). The CDR3 covers 14 residues. Germline V gene sequence: CDR1 SGHTA, CDR2 FQGNSA. V lost 6 bases, J lost 6 bases, and 16 bases lay in between. This chain's CDR3 is CASSPGLPPDTQYF. The CDR3 nucleotides read TGTGCCAGCAGTCCCGGACTGCCACCCGATACGCAGTATTTT.

This sequence joins TRBV11-2 and TRBJ2-7; the match to TRBD2 covers 14 bases. J was trimmed by 3 bases and V by 4 bases; bases with no gene match: 5. This CDR3 has 16 amino acids. Germline V gene sequence: CDR1 SGHAT, CDR2 FQNNGV. The CDR3 region is CASSSGLAGGGYEQYF. The CDR3 DNA follows: TGTGCCAGCAGCTCCGGACTAGCGGGAGGTGGCTACGAGCAGTACTTC.

The sample holds many counts of this clonotype. The V and J genes are TRBV12-3 or TRBV12-4 and TRBJ2-3; TRBD2 is a possible D gene (6 bases). The CDR3 totals 13 residues. V lost 8 bases and J lost 2, with 11 bases in between. The CDR3 sequence: CASGDSDTDTQYF. The CDR3 bases are TGTGCCAGCGGGGACTCGGACACAGATACGCAGTATTTT.

This clonotype has just a few counts. The V and J genes are TRBV27 and TRBJ2-1; D unclear. V shed 4 bases and J shed 0 bases, with 10 bases lying between them. The CDR3 consists of 15 residues. Germline CDR1 and CDR2: MNHEY and SMNVEV (reference sequence). Here the CDR3 reads CASSWVPSSYNEQFF. DNA for the CDR3: TGTGCCAGCAGTTGGGTACCCAGCTCCTACAATGAGCAGTTCTTC.

V gene TRBV5-1 combines with J gene TRBJ2-1, with 8 bases matching TRBD2. The CDR3 runs 16 residues. J was trimmed by 9 bases and V by 4 bases; bases with no gene match: 15. CDR1 is SGHRS, CDR2 YFSETQ, per germline. The CDR3 bases are TGCGCCAGCAGCGTTTTCGTAGCGGGACCTACAGGTGAGCAGTTCTTC. As protein: CASSVFVAGPTGEQFF.

This clonotype was detected only a few times. The CDR3 DNA reads as TGTGCCAGCAGCTTATCCCCCCGCACAGATACGCAGTATTTT. Translating it yields CASSLSPRTDTQYF. The chain recombines TRBV7-3 with TRBJ2-3; D is ambiguous. CDR1 SGHTA and CDR2 FQGTGA come from the germline V gene. The CDR3 contains 14 residues. The V end was cut by 2 bases, the J end by 1 base, with 7 bases between.

This clonotype was seen a handful of times. CDR3 in DNA: TGTGCCTGGGGAGCGGGAGTGGCTGAGCAGTTCTTC. Its protein product is CAWGAGVAEQFF. This chain uses TRBV30 with TRBJ2-1; TRBD2 matches 8 bases. Germline V gene lookup returns CDR1 GTSNPN and CDR2 SVGIG (reference sequence). J was trimmed by 9 bases and V by 5 bases; bases with no gene match: 6. This CDR3 contains 12 residues.

The chain has TRBV24-1 and TRBJ2-1, with D perhaps TRBD1 or TRBD2 (5 bases each). Germline-derived CDR1 and CDR2 are KGHDR and SFDVKD. The ends were cut back, 2 bases at V and 10 bases at J, with 14 bases in the middle. CDR3 length equals 14 residues. The CDR3 nucleotides read TGTGCCACCAGTGATTCATCAGGGTCGGGAGAGCAGTTCTTC. The encoded protein is CATSDSSGSGEQFF.